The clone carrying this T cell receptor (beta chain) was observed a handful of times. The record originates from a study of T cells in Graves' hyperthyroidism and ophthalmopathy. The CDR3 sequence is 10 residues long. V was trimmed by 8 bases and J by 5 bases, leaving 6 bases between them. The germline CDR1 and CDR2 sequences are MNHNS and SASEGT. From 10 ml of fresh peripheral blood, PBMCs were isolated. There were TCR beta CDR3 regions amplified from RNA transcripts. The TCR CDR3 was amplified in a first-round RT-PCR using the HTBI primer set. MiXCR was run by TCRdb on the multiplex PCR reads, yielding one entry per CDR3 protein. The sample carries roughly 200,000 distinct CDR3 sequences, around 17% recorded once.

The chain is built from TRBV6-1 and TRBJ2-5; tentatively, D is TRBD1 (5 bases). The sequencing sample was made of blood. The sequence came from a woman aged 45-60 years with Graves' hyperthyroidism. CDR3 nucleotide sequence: TGTGCCAGCTACAGGGAGACCCAGTACTTC. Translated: CASYRETQYF.